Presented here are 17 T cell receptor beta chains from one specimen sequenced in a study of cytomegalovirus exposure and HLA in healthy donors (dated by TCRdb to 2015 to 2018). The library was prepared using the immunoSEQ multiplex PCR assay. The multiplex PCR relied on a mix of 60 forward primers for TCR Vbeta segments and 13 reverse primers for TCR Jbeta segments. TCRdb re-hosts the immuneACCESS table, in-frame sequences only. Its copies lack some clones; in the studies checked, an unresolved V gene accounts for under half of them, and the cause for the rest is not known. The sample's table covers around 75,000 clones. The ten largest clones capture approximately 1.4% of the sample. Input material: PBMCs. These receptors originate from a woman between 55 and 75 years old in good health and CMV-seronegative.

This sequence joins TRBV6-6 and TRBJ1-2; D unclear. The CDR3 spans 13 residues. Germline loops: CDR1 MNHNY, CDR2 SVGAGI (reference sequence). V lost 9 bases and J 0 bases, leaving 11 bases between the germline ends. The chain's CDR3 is CASMGSANYGYTF. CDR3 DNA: TGTGCCAGTATGGGCAGTGCTAACTATGGCTACACCTTC.

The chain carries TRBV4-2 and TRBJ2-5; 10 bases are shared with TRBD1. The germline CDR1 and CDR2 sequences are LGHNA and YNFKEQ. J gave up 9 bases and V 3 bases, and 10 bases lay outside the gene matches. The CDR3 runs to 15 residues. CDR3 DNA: TGTGCCAGCAGCCAGTTGGGACAGGGGTATGGGGCCCAGTACTTC. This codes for CASSQLGQGYGAQYF.

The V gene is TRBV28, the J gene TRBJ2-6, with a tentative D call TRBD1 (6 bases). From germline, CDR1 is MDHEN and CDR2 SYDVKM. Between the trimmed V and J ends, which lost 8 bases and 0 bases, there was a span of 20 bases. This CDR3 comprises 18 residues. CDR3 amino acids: CASLTGLRAGSGANVLTF. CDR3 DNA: TGTGCCAGCCTTACAGGGTTAAGGGCAGGCTCTGGGGCCAACGTCCTGACTTTC.

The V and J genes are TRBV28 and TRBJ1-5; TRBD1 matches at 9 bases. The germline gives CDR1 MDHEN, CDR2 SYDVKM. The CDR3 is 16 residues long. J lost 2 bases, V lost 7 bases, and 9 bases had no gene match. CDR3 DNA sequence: TGTGCCAGCATCTTGGGGGACAGGGTGGGCAATCAGCCCCAGCATTTT. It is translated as CASILGDRVGNQPQHF.

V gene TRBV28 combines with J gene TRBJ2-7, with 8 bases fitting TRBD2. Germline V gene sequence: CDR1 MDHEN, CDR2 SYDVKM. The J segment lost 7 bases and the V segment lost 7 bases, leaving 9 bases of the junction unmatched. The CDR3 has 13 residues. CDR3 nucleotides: TGTGCCAGCACCTCGGGGGGGCGAGGAGAGCAGTACTTC. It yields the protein CASTSGGRGEQYF.

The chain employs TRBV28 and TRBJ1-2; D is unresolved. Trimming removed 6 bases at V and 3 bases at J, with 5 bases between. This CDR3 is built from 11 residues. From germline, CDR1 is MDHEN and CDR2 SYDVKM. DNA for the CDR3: TGTGCCAGCAGCAGTGACTATGGCTACACCTTC. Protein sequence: CASSSDYGYTF.

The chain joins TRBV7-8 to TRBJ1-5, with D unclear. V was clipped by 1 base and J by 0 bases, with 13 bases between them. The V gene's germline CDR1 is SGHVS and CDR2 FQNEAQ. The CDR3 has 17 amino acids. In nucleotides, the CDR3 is TGTGCCAGCAGCTTAGTAGGCTCACAGTCTAGCAATCAGCCCCAGCATTTT. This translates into CASSLVGSQSSNQPQHF.

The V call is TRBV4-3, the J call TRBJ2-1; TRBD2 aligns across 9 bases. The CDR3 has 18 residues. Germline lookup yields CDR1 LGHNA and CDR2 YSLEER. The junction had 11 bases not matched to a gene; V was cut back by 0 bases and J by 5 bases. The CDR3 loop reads CASSQEVGASGADNEQFF. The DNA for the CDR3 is TGCGCCAGCAGCCAAGAGGTGGGGGCTAGCGGGGCGGACAATGAGCAGTTCTTC.

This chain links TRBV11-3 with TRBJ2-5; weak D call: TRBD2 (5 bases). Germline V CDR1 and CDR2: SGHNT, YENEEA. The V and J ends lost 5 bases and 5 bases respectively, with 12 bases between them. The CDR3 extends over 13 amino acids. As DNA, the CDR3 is TGTGCCAGCAGCCTTAGACCGGGGGAGACCCAGTACTTC. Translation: CASSLRPGETQYF.

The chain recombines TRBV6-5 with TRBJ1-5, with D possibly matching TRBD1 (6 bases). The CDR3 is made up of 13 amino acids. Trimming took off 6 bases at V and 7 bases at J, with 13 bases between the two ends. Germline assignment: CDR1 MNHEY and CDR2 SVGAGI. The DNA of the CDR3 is TGTGCCAGCAGCGAAGGGGGAAGGCAGCCCCAGCATTTT. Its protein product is CASSEGGRQPQHF.

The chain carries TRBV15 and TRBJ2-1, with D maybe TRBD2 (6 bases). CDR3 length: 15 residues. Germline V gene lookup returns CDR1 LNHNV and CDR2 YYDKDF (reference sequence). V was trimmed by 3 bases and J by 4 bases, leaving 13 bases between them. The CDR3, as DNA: TGTGCCACCAGCAGGATAGCGGAGGTATACAATGAGCAGTTCTTC. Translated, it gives CATSRIAEVYNEQFF. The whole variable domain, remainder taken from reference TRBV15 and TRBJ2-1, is DAMVIQNPRYQVTQFGKPVTLSCSQTLNHNVMYWYQQKSSQAPKLLFHYYDKDFNNEADTPDNFQSRRPNTSFCFLDIRSPGLGDTAMYLCATSRIAEVYNEQFFGPGTRLTVL.

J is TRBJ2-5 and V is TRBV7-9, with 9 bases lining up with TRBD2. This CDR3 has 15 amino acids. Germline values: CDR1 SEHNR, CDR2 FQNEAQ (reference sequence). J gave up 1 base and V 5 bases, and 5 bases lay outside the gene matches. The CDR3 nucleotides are TGTGCCAGCAGCCCTTGGACTAGCGTCCAAGAGACCCAGTACTTC. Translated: CASSPWTSVQETQYF.

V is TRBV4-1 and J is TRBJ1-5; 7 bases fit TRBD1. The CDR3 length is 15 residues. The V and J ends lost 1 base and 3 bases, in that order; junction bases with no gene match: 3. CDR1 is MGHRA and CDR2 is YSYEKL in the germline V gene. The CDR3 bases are TGCGCCAGCAGCCAAGGAACAGGGGACAATCAGCCCCAGCATTTT. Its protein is CASSQGTGDNQPQHF.

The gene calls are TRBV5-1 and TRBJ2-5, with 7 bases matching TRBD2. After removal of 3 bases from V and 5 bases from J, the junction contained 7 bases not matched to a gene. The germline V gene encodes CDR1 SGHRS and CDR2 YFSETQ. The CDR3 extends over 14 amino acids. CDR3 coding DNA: TGCGCCAGCAGCTCCCCCACTAGCGTGGAGACCCAGTACTTC. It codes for CASSSPTSVETQYF.

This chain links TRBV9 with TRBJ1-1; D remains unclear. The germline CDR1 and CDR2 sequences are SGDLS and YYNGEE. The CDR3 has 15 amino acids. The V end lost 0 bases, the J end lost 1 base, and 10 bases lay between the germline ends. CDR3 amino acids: CASSVDDSWNTEAFF. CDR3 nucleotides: TGTGCCAGCAGCGTAGATGACTCCTGGAACACTGAAGCTTTCTTT.

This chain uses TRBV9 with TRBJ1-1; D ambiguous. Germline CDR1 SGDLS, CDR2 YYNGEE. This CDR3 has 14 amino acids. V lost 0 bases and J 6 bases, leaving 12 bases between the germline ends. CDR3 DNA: TGTGCCAGCAGCGTAGGTTCCCGGGGAGCTGAAGCTTTCTTT. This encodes CASSVGSRGAEAFF.

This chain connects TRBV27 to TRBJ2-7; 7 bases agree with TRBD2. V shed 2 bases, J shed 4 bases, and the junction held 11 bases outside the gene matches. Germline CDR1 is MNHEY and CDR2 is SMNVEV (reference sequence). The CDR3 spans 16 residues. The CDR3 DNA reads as TGTGCCAGCAGTTTAATGTCCGGGGGGTATGTGTACGAGCAGTACTTC. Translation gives CASSLMSGGYVYEQYF.